A selection of T cell receptor beta chains follows, all from one sample in a study of spatial heterogeneity in lung cancer. TCRdb reprocessed the 5' RACE reads via MiXCR and lists one record per CDR3 protein. This table holds about 40,000 distinct CDR3 sequences, 5.2% found once. The sample was PBMCs, taken at surgery. The receptor source for this set is a female donor with early-stage non-small cell lung cancer. The CDR3 runs from the conserved cysteine through the conserved F or W. Fields, in order: clone size, J gene, D gene, V gene, CDR3 protein, CDR3 DNA. D genes are given only for firm matches. Part of the rows lack a size; the others show once, few, many or a class for expanded clones.

size: NA; J: TRBJ2-1; D: NA; V: TRBV13; CDR3: CASSPVGRNEQFF; DNA: TGTGCCAGCAGCCCCGTCGGGCGGAATGAGCAGTTCTTC
size: many; J: TRBJ2-3; D: NA; V: TRBV24-1; CDR3: CATSDPNRADTQYF; DNA: TGTGCCACCAGTGATCCCAATCGCGCAGATACGCAGTATTTT
size: many; J: TRBJ1-1; D: NA; V: TRBV4-3; CDR3: CASSQDWGGNTEAFF; DNA: TGCGCCAGCAGCCAAGATTGGGGGGGTAACACTGAAGCTTTCTTT
size: many; J: TRBJ2-1; D: TRBD2; V: TRBV6-1; CDR3: CASRRLAGGLDEQFF; DNA: TGTGCCAGCAGACGACTAGCGGGGGGCCTGGATGAGCAGTTCTTC
size: few; J: TRBJ2-3; D: TRBD2; V: TRBV29-1; CDR3: CSVEYPPGLAGADTQYF; DNA: TGCAGCGTTGAATACCCGCCGGGACTAGCGGGGGCGGATACGCAGTATTTT
size: many; J: TRBJ2-5; D: NA; V: TRBV24-1; CDR3: CATSDAGSETQYF; DNA: TGTGCCACCAGTGATGCGGGGAGCGAGACCCAGTACTTC
size: few; J: TRBJ2-1; D: NA; V: TRBV12-3/TRBV12-4; CDR3: CASSLHGGTYNEQFF; DNA: TGTGCCAGCAGTTTACACGGGGGAACCTACAATGAGCAGTTCTTC
size: many; J: TRBJ1-1; D: NA; V: TRBV2; CDR3: CASSVYGLGTEAFF; DNA: TGTGCCAGCAGTGTTTATGGGCTCGGAACTGAAGCTTTCTTT
size: NA; J: TRBJ1-5; D: NA; V: TRBV6-5; CDR3: CASKFSGPNQPQHF; DNA: TGTGCCAGCAAATTTAGCGGGCCCAATCAGCCCCAGCATTTT
size: NA; J: TRBJ1-4; D: TRBD1; V: TRBV20-1; CDR3: CSARPNLGQGGKLFF; DNA: TGCAGTGCTAGACCCAACTTAGGACAGGGGGGAAAACTGTTTTTT
size: large; J: TRBJ2-3; D: NA; V: TRBV28; CDR3: CASSPTGAGNTQYF; DNA: TGTGCCAGCAGTCCTACCGGCGCGGGGAATACGCAGTATTTT
size: few; J: TRBJ1-2; D: TRBD1; V: TRBV7-6; CDR3: CASSYDDRGYGYTF; DNA: TGTGCCAGCAGCTATGACGACAGGGGCTATGGCTACACCTTC
size: many; J: TRBJ2-2; D: NA; V: TRBV7-9; CDR3: CASSFKTRDDGELFF; DNA: TGTGCCAGCAGCTTCAAGACGAGGGATGACGGGGAGCTGTTTTTT
size: NA; J: TRBJ2-5; D: NA; V: TRBV4-3; CDR3: CASSQEFGLPATQYF; DNA: TGCGCCAGCAGCCAAGAATTCGGACTTCCCGCGACCCAGTACTTC
size: few; J: TRBJ2-5; D: NA; V: TRBV5-1; CDR3: CASSSEYQETQYF; DNA: TGCGCCAGCAGCTCTGAATACCAAGAGACCCAGTACTTC
size: many; J: TRBJ1-1; D: NA; V: TRBV5-6; CDR3: CASSLGGATEAFF; DNA: TGTGCCAGCAGCTTGGGGGGAGCCACTGAAGCTTTCTTT
size: NA; J: TRBJ1-1; D: TRBD1; V: TRBV27; CDR3: CASSLSPGTGKNTEAFF; DNA: TGTGCCAGCAGTCTCTCTCCCGGGACAGGGAAGAACACTGAAGCTTTCTTT
size: few; J: TRBJ1-4; D: NA; V: TRBV4-1; CDR3: CASSQVSWANEKLFF; DNA: TGCGCCAGCAGCCAGGTTAGCTGGGCTAATGAAAAACTGTTTTTT
size: many; J: TRBJ1-1; D: NA; V: TRBV27; CDR3: CAGSLGGEAFF; DNA: TGTGCCGGCTCATTAGGAGGTGAAGCTTTCTTT
size: few; J: TRBJ1-4; D: TRBD1; V: TRBV25-1; CDR3: CASSESDRGREKLFF; DNA: TGTGCCAGCAGTGAATCGGACAGGGGGAGGGAAAAACTGTTTTTT
size: many; J: TRBJ1-1; D: NA; V: TRBV10-3; CDR3: CAISGTANTEAFF; DNA: TGTGCCATCAGCGGGACCGCGAACACTGAAGCTTTCTTT
size: many; J: TRBJ2-5; D: TRBD1; V: TRBV9; CDR3: CASSVGPGQGEETQYF; DNA: TGTGCCAGCAGCGTAGGGCCTGGACAGGGCGAAGAGACCCAGTACTTC
size: many; J: TRBJ1-5; D: NA; V: TRBV29-1; CDR3: CSVGGVGNQPQHF; DNA: TGCAGCGTTGGAGGGGTCGGGAATCAGCCCCAGCATTTT